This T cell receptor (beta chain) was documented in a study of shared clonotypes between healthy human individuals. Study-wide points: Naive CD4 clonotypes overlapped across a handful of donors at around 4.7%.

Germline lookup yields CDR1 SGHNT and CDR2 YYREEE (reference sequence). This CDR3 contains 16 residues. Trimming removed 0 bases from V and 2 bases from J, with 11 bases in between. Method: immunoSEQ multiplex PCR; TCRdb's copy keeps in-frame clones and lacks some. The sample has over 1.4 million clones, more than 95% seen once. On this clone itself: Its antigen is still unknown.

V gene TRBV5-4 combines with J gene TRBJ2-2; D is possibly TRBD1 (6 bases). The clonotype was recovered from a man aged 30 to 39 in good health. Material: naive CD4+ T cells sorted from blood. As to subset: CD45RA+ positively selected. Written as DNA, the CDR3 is TGTGCCAGCAGCTTGGGCGGACAGCTAAACACCGGGGAGCTGTTTTTT. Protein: CASSLGGQLNTGELFF. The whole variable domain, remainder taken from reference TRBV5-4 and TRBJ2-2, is ETGVTQSPTHLIKTRGQQVTLRCSSQSGHNTVSWYQQALGQGPQFIFQYYREEENGRGNFPPRFSGLQFPNYSSELNVNALELDDSALYLCASSLGGQLNTGELFFGEGSRLTVL.